Described below is a single T cell receptor (beta chain) sequence and its context. The target antigen is unknown. The data derive from a study of identical twins. Study results and caveats: Low generation-probability sequences were in excess among twin-shared out-of-frame alpha sequences. The study drew conclusions from cross-sectional statistical analysis, not from following the same donors. Memory repertoires lacked the insertion deficit that abundant cord blood beta clonotypes showed.

CDR1 and CDR2 (germline): SGHTA, FQGNSA. Trimming left V 7 bases short and J 1 base short, with 14 bases between. The length of the CDR3 is 14 residues. MiXCR, run by TCRdb on the 5' RACE reads, gives a single entry per CDR3 protein. This sample has 690,000 or so distinct CDR3 sequences, with 8.6% found just once. These same records also appear under a second study, on yellow fever vaccine responses in identical twins.

This chain connects TRBV7-2 to TRBJ2-7; no clear D. The TCR comes from a woman aged 18-35 years in good health. Source material: PBMCs. Written as DNA, the CDR3 is TGTGCCAGCATCTTGGGGTACGGATCCTACGAGCAGTACTTC. Residues: CASILGYGSYEQYF.